This T cell receptor beta chain stems from a study of early T cells in non-severe SARS-CoV-2 infection. As part of library construction, unique molecular identifiers were attached to individual cDNA molecules. TCRdb re-analysed the 5' RACE reads in MiXCR, keeping a single row per CDR3 protein. The sample lists 55,000 to 70,000 distinct CDR3 sequences, about 4.9% occurring once. This clonotype has a count of ten or more. This CDR3 is 15 amino acids long. CDR1 and CDR2 from the germline V gene are SGHTA and FQGNSA. V lost 4 bases, J lost 6 bases, and 11 bases stayed unmatched. This chain links TRBV7-2 with TRBJ1-2, with 7 bases aligning to TRBD1. The source of this sequence is an adult who was a healthcare worker with PCR-confirmed SARS-CoV-2 infection or an uninfected control (not recorded which). The donor label of this sample is uncertain. The starting material was whole blood, obtained at baseline. Here the CDR3 DNA reads TGTGCCAGCAGCTACGACAGGGTCGACGGAAATGGCTACACCTTC. It is translated as CASSYDRVDGNGYTF.